This T cell receptor (beta chain) was identified in a study of blood T cell repertoires in COVID-19. Looking at the study overall: T cells, B-cell-depleted T cells, or PBMCs supplied cDNA or gDNA.

Trimming took off 2 bases at V and 8 bases at J, with 12 bases between the two ends. Germline loops: CDR1 MNHEY, CDR2 SVGAGI. The CDR3 has 13 amino acids. Per the study methods: Cell counts per sample came from amplifying reference gene primers. The assay was immunoSEQ multiplex PCR, and TCRdb's table has in-frame clones only and misses some. Clone size and V and J calls were adopted from that table, with D and trimming inferred from the DNA. In the table there are roughly 49,000 clones, around 88% of which are singletons. V gene TRBV6-5 combines with J gene TRBJ1-2; a possible D gene is TRBD1 (5 bases). Sequenced material: peripheral blood. The clonotype comes from an elderly woman with acute or convalescent COVID-19. Here the CDR3 reads CASSYEGVEGYTF. The CDR3 DNA reads TGTGCCAGCAGTTACGAAGGGGTCGAAGGCTACACCTTC.